The TCR beta chain under discussion was sequenced for a study of identical twins. Study outcomes and limitations: Excess twin sharing in beta out-of-frame sequences was weaker.

Regarding this clonotype: Its target is not known.

Donors were all healthy Caucasians. CDR1 is LNHNV, CDR2 YYDKDF, per germline (reference sequence). The CDR3 runs 14 residues. V shed 0 bases and J shed 1 base, with 6 bases lying between them. TCRdb fed the 5' RACE reads into MiXCR, producing one record per CDR3 protein. Altogether hundreds of thousands of distinct CDR3 sequences are present, over 15% being singletons, with the ten largest covering approximately 14%. The sample also formed part of further work on T cells expressing NK-cell markers.

The sample was PBMCs. The TCR originated in a woman aged 18-35 years in good health. The genes are TRBV15 and TRBJ2-5, with a tentative D call TRBD2 (5 bases). CDR3 protein: CATSRDLAQETQYF. CDR3 DNA: TGTGCCACCAGCAGAGACCTAGCCCAAGAGACCCAGTACTTC.